A single sample gave rise to the 20 T cell receptor beta chains below, sequenced in a study of type 1 and type 2 diabetes patients. PCR was run on genomic DNA. The TCR beta CDR3 region was amplified using 30 forward and 13 reverse primers. One entry per CDR3 protein, called by TCRdb with MiXCR from the multiplex PCR reads. Among a few hundred thousand distinct CDR3 sequences listed, more than 45% were seen once. Sample: peripheral blood mononuclear cells (PBMCs). The source is a man aged 18 to 29 with type 2 diabetes.

There are a few counts of this clonotype. The rearrangement uses TRBV27 and TRBJ2-5; D is ambiguous. CDR3 length: 13 amino acids. CDR1 and CDR2 (germline): MNHEY, SMNVEV (reference sequence). Trimming cost V 3 bases and J 2 bases, with 7 bases left between them. CDR3: CASSFRRQETQYF. In nucleotides, the CDR3 is TGTGCCAGCAGTTTCCGGAGACAAGAGACCCAGTACTTC.

The rearrangement uses TRBV20-1 and TRBJ1-1, with unresolved D. V lost 0 bases, J lost 3 bases, and 14 bases lay in between. Germline V lookup: CDR1 DFQATT, CDR2 SNEGSKA (reference sequence). The length of the CDR3 is 15 residues. In DNA form, the CDR3 reads TGCAGTGCTAGAGATCAGAAGGATCTTTACACTGAAGCTTTCTTT. It yields the protein CSARDQKDLYTEAFF.

The chain is built from TRBV2 and TRBJ1-2; TRBD1 matches at 8 bases. The CDR3 consists of 12 residues. CDR1 and CDR2 (germline): SNHLY, FYNNEI. The trim removed 3 bases at V and 7 bases at J, leaving 1 base unmatched. CDR3 region: CASSDTGGGYTF. DNA for the CDR3: TGTGCCAGCAGTGACACAGGGGGTGGCTACACCTTC. Full variable domain (rest looked up from reference TRBV2 and TRBJ1-2): EPEVTQTPSHQVTQMGQEVILRCVPISNHLYFYWYRQILGQKVEFLVSFYNNEISEKSEIFDDQFSVERPDGSNFTLKIRSTKLEDSAMYFCASSDTGGGYTFGSGTRLTVV.

The chain employs TRBV30 and TRBJ1-1; tentative D call: TRBD1 (5 bases). This CDR3 region has 14 residues. The V gene lost 5 bases and the J gene lost 0 bases, with 13 bases spanning the gap. CDR1 GTSNPN and CDR2 SVGIG come from the germline V gene (reference sequence). CDR3 residues: CAWAPGAMNTEAFF. The DNA of the CDR3 is TGTGCCTGGGCCCCCGGGGCGATGAACACTGAAGCTTTCTTT. Drawing the rest from reference TRBV30 and TRBJ1-1, the complete variable domain is SQTIHQWPATLVQPVGSPLSLECTVEGTSNPNLYWYRQAAGRGLQLLFYSVGIGQISSEVPQNLSASRPQDRQFILSSKKLLLSDSGFYLCAWAPGAMNTEAFFGQGTRLTVV.

As to this clonotype: The junction does not match germline at one end; this may be a read error. The CDR3 loop reads CASSPIPGNTEAFF. CDR3 coding DNA: TGTGCCAGCAGCCCAATACCTGGGAACACTGAGGCTTTCTTT. The chain combines TRBV3-1 with TRBJ1-1; D is ambiguous. The CDR3 covers 14 residues. CDR1 is LGHDT, CDR2 YNNKEL, per germline (reference sequence).

This clonotype was recorded once. The chain is built from TRBV7-2 and TRBJ2-7; no reliable D call. The CDR3 consists of 12 residues. In germline, CDR1 is SGHTA, CDR2 FQGNSA. V lost 2 bases and J lost 7, with 9 bases in between. The CDR3 reads CASSLHSLEQYF. The DNA of the CDR3 is TGTGCCAGCAGCTTACACAGCCTAGAGCAGTACTTC. Full variable domain (outside the CDR3, taken from reference TRBV7-2 and TRBJ2-7): GAGVSQSPSNKVTEKGKDVELRCDPISGHTALYWYRQSLGQGLEFLIYFQGNSAPDKSGLPSDRFSAERTGGSVSTLTIQRTQQEDSAVYLCASSLHSLEQYFGPGTRLTVT.

V is TRBV20-1 and J is TRBJ1-2, with 7 nucleotides matching TRBD1. The CDR3 loop spans 14 amino acids. The germline V gene has CDR1 DFQATT and CDR2 SNEGSKA (reference sequence). The V and J ends lost 6 bases and 4 bases, in that order; junction bases with no gene match: 11. The CDR3 spells CSASDRATIYGYTF. The CDR3 bases are TGCAGTGCCTCAGACAGGGCGACAATCTATGGCTACACCTTC.

In its sample, this clonotype was seen once. The rearrangement joins TRBV29-1 to TRBJ2-7, with D maybe TRBD1 (6 bases). This CDR3 comprises 13 residues. Per germline, CDR1 SQVTM and CDR2 ANQGSEA. V dropped 4 bases and J dropped 2 bases, with 12 bases sitting between them. The DNA for the CDR3 is TGCAGCGTTGGTCGGCAGGGGACCTACGAGCAGTACTTC. It is translated as CSVGRQGTYEQYF.

This rearrangement joins TRBV28 to TRBJ2-6, with a weak D call TRBD2 (5 bases). Germline V lookup: CDR1 MDHEN, CDR2 SYDVKM. The CDR3 sequence is 15 residues long. V lost 5 bases and J 10 bases, leaving 18 bases between the germline ends. DNA of the CDR3: TGTGCCAGCAGTCCCAATACCGGGAAAACGAACGTCCTGACTTTC. Protein product: CASSPNTGKTNVLTF. The full variable domain, rest sourced from reference TRBV28 and TRBJ2-6, is DVKVTQSSRYLVKRTGEKVFLECVQDMDHENMFWYRQDPGLGLRLIYFSYDVKMKEKGDIPEGYSVSREKKERFSLILESASTNQTSMYLCASSPNTGKTNVLTFGAGSRLTVL.

The gene calls are TRBV10-3 and TRBJ1-3, with a weak D call TRBD1 (6 bases). CDR1 is ENHRY and CDR2 is SYGVKD in the germline V gene. This CDR3 spans 12 amino acids. V dropped 10 bases and J dropped 4 bases, with 11 bases sitting between them. The CDR3 loop reads CASQQGGNTIYF. The CDR3 coding sequence is TGTGCCAGCCAACAGGGAGGAAACACCATATATTTT.

About this clonotype itself: It is likely a read error, because the conserved phenylalanine at the end of the CDR3 is missing. This chain links TRBV5-1 with TRBJ1-2; D is ambiguous. The CDR3 is made up of 13 amino acids. Trimming cost V 0 bases and J 7 bases, with 10 bases left between them. Germline V gives CDR1 SGHRS, CDR2 YFSETQ. Here the CDR3 DNA reads TGCGCCAGCAGCTTGGACCCCGCTTTTGGCTACACCTCC. As protein: CASSLDPAFGYTS.

The J gene is TRBJ2-7, the V gene TRBV30, with TRBD2 matching over 8 bases. This CDR3 has 13 residues. Unmatched junction bases numbered 5, after V lost 4 bases and J lost 3 bases. Germline CDR1 and CDR2: GTSNPN and SVGIG (reference sequence). The CDR3 DNA sequence: TGTGCCTGGAATGCCGGGACTAGCTACGAGCAGTACTTC. Amino acids: CAWNAGTSYEQYF.

Here the CDR3 DNA reads TGTGCCAGCAGCCCCGACCTACGGACAGCCAGTCCCTACGAGCAGTACTTC. It encodes CASSPDLRTASPYEQYF. The chain has TRBV28 and TRBJ2-7; TRBD1 might be the D (6 bases). This CDR3 is built from 17 residues. CDR1 is MDHEN, CDR2 SYDVKM, per germline. V was trimmed by 6 bases and J by 2 bases, leaving 23 bases between them. Full variable domain (outside the CDR3, taken from reference TRBV28 and TRBJ2-7): DVKVTQSSRYLVKRTGEKVFLECVQDMDHENMFWYRQDPGLGLRLIYFSYDVKMKEKGDIPEGYSVSREKKERFSLILESASTNQTSMYLCASSPDLRTASPYEQYFGPGTRLTVT.

V usage is TRBV12-5 and J usage is TRBJ1-5; D not certain. The V end lost 1 base, the J end lost 6 bases, and 4 bases lay between the germline ends. CDR1 LGHNT and CDR2 FRNRAP come from the germline V gene. The CDR3 totals 12 residues. This CDR3 is CASGLGGQPQHF. The CDR3 DNA reads as TGTGCTAGTGGTTTGGGGGGTCAGCCCCAGCATTTT.

The table lists this clonotype with a few counts. The V call is TRBV12-3 or TRBV12-4, the J call TRBJ1-2; D remains unclear. CDR3 length: 15 residues. The V and J ends lost 5 bases and 7 bases respectively, with 20 bases between them. CDR3 sequence (DNA): TGTGCCAGCAGTCCCACGCCGTCAACACTAGGTGGCTACACCTTC. It codes for CASSPTPSTLGGYTF.

This clonotype was seen a handful of times. The chain employs TRBV20-1 and TRBJ2-3, with a possible D match to TRBD2 (6 bases). The CDR3 sequence is 15 residues long. CDR1 and CDR2 (germline): DFQATT, SNEGSKA (reference sequence). Trimming stripped 6 bases from V and 2 bases from J, with 18 bases between. Written as DNA, the CDR3 is TGCAGTGCAGTAAATGTAGCGGTATCCACAGATACGCAGTATTTT. Residues: CSAVNVAVSTDTQYF.

The chain employs TRBV20-1 and TRBJ2-7; 8 bases match TRBD1. The V gene's germline CDR1 is DFQATT and CDR2 SNEGSKA (reference sequence). CDR3 length: 16 residues. J was trimmed by 1 base and V by 1 base; bases with no gene match: 9. The CDR3 DNA is TGCAGTGCTAGAGTGTATCCAGGGGGCGAATCCTACGAGCAGTACTTC. Its translation is CSARVYPGGESYEQYF.

Details on this clonotype: This CDR3 fails to terminate in the conserved phenylalanine or tryptophan, so it likely reflects a read error. This chain connects TRBV7-8 to TRBJ1-2; D may be TRBD1 (6 bases). This CDR3 is 15 amino acids long. The V end was cut by 6 bases, the J end by 0 bases, with 14 bases between. Per germline, CDR1 SGHVS and CDR2 FQNEAQ. CDR3 DNA sequence: TGTGCCAGCAGGGGAACAGGGATTTCTAACTATGGCTACACCCTC. Protein product: CASRGTGISNYGYTL.

The chain couples TRBV4-1 to TRBJ2-6; D perhaps matches TRBD2 (6 bases). Trimming removed 4 bases at V and 2 bases at J, with 12 bases between. The length of the CDR3 is 16 residues. CDR1 and CDR2 (germline): MGHRA, YSYEKL. The CDR3 DNA follows: TGCGCCAGCAGCCCGGGAGTTTCTACTGGGGCCAACGTCCTGACTTTC. Protein sequence: CASSPGVSTGANVLTF.

V is TRBV30 and J is TRBJ2-5; D is uncertain. This CDR3 contains 11 residues. Trimming stripped 2 bases from V and 3 bases from J, with 4 bases between. Germline CDR1 and CDR2: GTSNPN and SVGIG (reference sequence). Here the CDR3 DNA reads TGTGCCTGGAGTCCCGAAGAGACCCAGTACTTC. As protein: CAWSPEETQYF.